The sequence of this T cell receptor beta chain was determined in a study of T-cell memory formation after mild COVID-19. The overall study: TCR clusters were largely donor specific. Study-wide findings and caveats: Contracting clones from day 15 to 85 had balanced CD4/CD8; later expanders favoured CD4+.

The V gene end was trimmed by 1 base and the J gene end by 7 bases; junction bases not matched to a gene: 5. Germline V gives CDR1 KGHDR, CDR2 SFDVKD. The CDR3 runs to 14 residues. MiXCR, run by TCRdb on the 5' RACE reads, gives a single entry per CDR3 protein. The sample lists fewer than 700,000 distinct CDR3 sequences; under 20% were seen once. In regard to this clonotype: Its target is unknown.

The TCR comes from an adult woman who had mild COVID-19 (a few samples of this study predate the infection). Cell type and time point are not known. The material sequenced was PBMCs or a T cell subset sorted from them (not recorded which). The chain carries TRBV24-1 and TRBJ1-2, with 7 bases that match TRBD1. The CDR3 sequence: CATSDFGQDGGYTF. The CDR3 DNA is TGTGCCACCAGTGATTTTGGACAGGATGGTGGCTACACCTTC.